These 8 T cell receptor beta chains came from one sample sequenced in a study of response to subunit inactivated influenza vaccine. TCRdb re-derived calls from the RT-PCR reads in MiXCR, one entry per CDR3 protein. The sample lists roughly 760,000 distinct CDR3 sequences, around 20% occurring once. This sample comprised PBMCs from blood, obtained 4 to 6 days after vaccination. The receptors originated from a man in his fifties or sixties who received an inactivated influenza vaccine.

This clonotype was detected a few times. The rearrangement links TRBV12-3 or TRBV12-4 to TRBJ2-7; 8 nucleotides match TRBD1. V lost 7 bases, J lost 5 bases, and 7 bases stayed unmatched. The CDR3 has 13 amino acids. The CDR3 reads CASTLQGVNEQYF. In DNA, the CDR3 is TGTGCCAGCACACTACAGGGGGTCAACGAGCAGTACTTC.

V usage is TRBV7-8 and J usage is TRBJ2-1; D remains unclear. This CDR3 contains 13 residues. Trimming removed 2 bases from V and 9 bases from J, with 11 bases in between. Germline V gene lookup returns CDR1 SGHVS and CDR2 FQNEAQ. The CDR3 spells CASSLKWVVEQFF. The CDR3 DNA is TGTGCCAGCAGCTTAAAGTGGGTGGTTGAGCAGTTCTTC. Full variable domain (remainder filled in from reference TRBV7-8 and TRBJ2-1): GAGVSQSPRYKVAKRGQDVALRCDPISGHVSLFWYQQALGQGPEFLTYFQNEAQLDKSGLPSDRFFAERPEGSVSTLKIQRTQQEDSAVYLCASSLKWVVEQFFGPGTRLTVL.

This chain links TRBV28 with TRBJ2-7; D possibly corresponds to TRBD2 (5 bases). The germline V and J ends were trimmed by 3 bases and 0 bases, with 12 bases remaining between them. The CDR3 length is 15 residues. Germline assignment: CDR1 MDHEN and CDR2 SYDVKM. For the CDR3, the DNA is TGTGCCAGCAGTTTGGCCTCGACTAACTCCTACGAGCAGTACTTC. Its translation is CASSLASTNSYEQYF.

The rearrangement links TRBV4-3 to TRBJ1-5; D unresolved. Germline V gene sequence: CDR1 LGHNA, CDR2 YSLEER. Trimming left V 4 bases short and J 2 bases short, with 18 bases between. This CDR3 is built from 17 residues. CDR3 DNA sequence: TGCGCCAGCAGCCCCGACGCGAAGGTAACCGGCAATCAGCCCCAGCATTTT. Its translation: CASSPDAKVTGNQPQHF.

CDR3 residues: CASSMDRAGNTIYF. The CDR3 nucleotides are TGTGCCAGCAGTATGGACAGGGCGGGAAACACCATATATTTT. The chain is built from TRBV28 and TRBJ1-3; 8 nucleotides match TRBD1. The CDR3 length is 14 residues. Germline V gives CDR1 MDHEN, CDR2 SYDVKM. The junction had 4 bases not matched to a gene; V was cut back by 5 bases and J by 4 bases.

The V gene is TRBV7-6, the J gene TRBJ2-1, with 12 bases aligning to TRBD2. CDR3 length equals 21 residues. The trim removed 3 bases at V and 0 bases at J, leaving 15 bases unmatched. Germline V gene data show CDR1 as SGHVS and CDR2 as FNYEAQ. The CDR3 coding sequence is TGTGCCAGCAGCTTTCTAGCGGGAGGGGAGAGGTCTTGGTCCTCCTACAATGAGCAGTTCTTC. Its protein is CASSFLAGGERSWSSYNEQFF.

There are a few counts of this clonotype. J is TRBJ2-3 and V is TRBV5-1, with D perhaps matching TRBD2 (6 bases). The V end was cut by 6 bases, the J end by 2 bases, with 10 bases between. Germline V CDR1 and CDR2: SGHRS, YFSETQ. The CDR3 has 13 amino acids. DNA for the CDR3: TGCGCCAGCAAACGCGGGGACACAGATACGCAGTATTTT. Protein sequence: CASKRGDTDTQYF.

The V call is TRBV28, the J call TRBJ2-5, with a tentative D call TRBD1 (7 bases). This CDR3 has 15 residues. CDR1 and CDR2 (germline): MDHEN, SYDVKM. V dropped 5 bases and J dropped 7 bases, with 20 bases sitting between them. In nucleotides, the CDR3 is TGTGCCAGCAGTCGCCAGACAGGGTTGGGGGGGACCCAGTACTTC. This sequence encodes CASSRQTGLGGTQYF.